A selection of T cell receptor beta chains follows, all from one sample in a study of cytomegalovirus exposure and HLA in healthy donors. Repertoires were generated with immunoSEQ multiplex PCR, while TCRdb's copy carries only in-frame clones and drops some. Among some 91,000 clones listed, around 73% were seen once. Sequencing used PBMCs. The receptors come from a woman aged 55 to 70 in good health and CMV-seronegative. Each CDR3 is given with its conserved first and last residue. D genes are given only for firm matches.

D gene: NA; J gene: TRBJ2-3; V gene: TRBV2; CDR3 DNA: TGTGCCAGCAGTGAGCTTCGGGACGGGGGAAGTGAATATTTT; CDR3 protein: CASSELRDGGSEYF
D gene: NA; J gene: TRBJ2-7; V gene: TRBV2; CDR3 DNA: TGTGCCAGCAGTGAATCGGTGATCGAGCAGTACTTC; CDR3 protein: CASSESVIEQYF
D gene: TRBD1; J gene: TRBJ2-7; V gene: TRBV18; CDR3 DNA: TGTGCCAGCTCACCGACACAAACAGGGGGTGAGCAGTACTTC; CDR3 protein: CASSPTQTGGEQYF
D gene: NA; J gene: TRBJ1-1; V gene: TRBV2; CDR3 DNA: TGTGCCAGCAGTGTGGGCCAAAACACTGAAGCTTTCTTT; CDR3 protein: CASSVGQNTEAFF
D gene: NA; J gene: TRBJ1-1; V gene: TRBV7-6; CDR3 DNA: TGTGCCAGCAGCGGGGGGAGGGACACTGAAGCTTTCTTT; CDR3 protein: CASSGGRDTEAFF
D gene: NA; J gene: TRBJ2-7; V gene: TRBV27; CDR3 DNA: TGTGCCAGCAGTCCCCTGGGCCGTGAGCAGTACTTC; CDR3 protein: CASSPLGREQYF
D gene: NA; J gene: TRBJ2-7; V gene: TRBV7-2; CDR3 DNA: TGTGCCAGCAGCTCACCACTTAGGGAGGAGCAGTACTTC; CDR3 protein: CASSSPLREEQYF
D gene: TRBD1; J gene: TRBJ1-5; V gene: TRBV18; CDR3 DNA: TGTGCCAGCTCACCACCGGGACAGGAGCATCAGCCCCAGCATTTT; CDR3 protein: CASSPPGQEHQPQHF
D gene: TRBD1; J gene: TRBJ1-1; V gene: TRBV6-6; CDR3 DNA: TGTGCCAGCTCGGAGGGGGCTGGAGCTTTCTTT; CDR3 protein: CASSEGAGAFF
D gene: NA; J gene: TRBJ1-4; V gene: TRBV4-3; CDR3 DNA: TGCGCCAGCAGCCTTAGGACACGAAATGAAAAACTGTTTTTT; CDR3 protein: CASSLRTRNEKLFF
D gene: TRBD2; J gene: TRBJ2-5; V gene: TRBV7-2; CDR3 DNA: TGTGCCAGCAGCTCACTAGCGGGAGGGGAGACCCAGTACTTC; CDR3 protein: CASSSLAGGETQYF